This is a list of T cell receptor beta chains from one sample in a study of post-analysis software for immune sequencing data. One entry per CDR3 protein results from TCRdb running MiXCR on the PCR reads. The sample includes some 700,000 distinct CDR3 sequences, approximately 60% of them seen just once. The sequenced material came from blood. Receptors originate from a girl aged 2 to 10 with multiple sclerosis. CDR3s include the opening cysteine and the closing phenylalanine or tryptophan. Fields, in order: J gene, clone size, V gene, D gene, CDR3 protein, CDR3 DNA. D genes are given only for firm matches. Size is omitted from some rows. Given values are once, few, many or a class for expanded clones.

j_gene: TRBJ2-3; abundance: NA; v_gene: TRBV7-8; d_gene: NA; CDR3aa: CASSITSNFPDTQYF; CDR3nt: TGTGCCAGCAGCATTACTAGCAATTTTCCAGATACGCAGTATTTT
j_gene: TRBJ1-5; abundance: NA; v_gene: TRBV10-3; d_gene: TRBD1; CDR3aa: CAISQRDRRNPGSQPQHF; CDR3nt: TGTGCCATCAGTCAACGGGACAGGAGAAACCCCGGCTCTCAGCCCCAGCATTTT
j_gene: TRBJ2-7; abundance: NA; v_gene: TRBV24-1; d_gene: NA; CDR3aa: CATVPGHFSSYEQYF; CDR3nt: TGTGCCACTGTACCGGGGCACTTCAGCTCCTACGAGCAGTACTTC
j_gene: TRBJ1-1; abundance: NA; v_gene: TRBV20-1; d_gene: NA; CDR3aa: CSATRATMNTEAFF; CDR3nt: TGCAGTGCTACTCGCGCTACCATGAACACTGAAGCTTTCTTT
j_gene: TRBJ2-6; abundance: NA; v_gene: TRBV7-2; d_gene: TRBD1; CDR3aa: CARPFTGTGNSGANVLTF; CDR3nt: TGTGCCAGACCCTTTACGGGGACAGGCAACTCTGGGGCCAACGTCCTGACTTTC
j_gene: TRBJ2-5; abundance: few; v_gene: TRBV5-1; d_gene: NA; CDR3aa: CASRAGPLQETQYF; CDR3nt: TGCGCCAGCAGGGCCGGGCCGCTCCAAGAGACCCAGTACTTC
j_gene: TRBJ2-1; abundance: NA; v_gene: TRBV10-1; d_gene: TRBD2; CDR3aa: CASSESGGGPRYNEQFF; CDR3nt: TGCGCCAGCAGTGAGTCTGGCGGGGGGCCCCGATACAATGAGCAGTTCTTC
j_gene: TRBJ1-2; abundance: once; v_gene: TRBV20-1; d_gene: TRBD1; CDR3aa: CSVTIPGQGIYGYTF; CDR3nt: TGCAGTGTCACAATTCCGGGACAGGGGATCTATGGCTACACCTTC
j_gene: TRBJ1-1; abundance: once; v_gene: TRBV6-1; d_gene: NA; CDR3aa: CASTSERRHAEAFF; CDR3nt: TGTGCCAGCACCAGTGAGAGGAGGCACGCTGAAGCTTTCTTT
j_gene: TRBJ2-7; abundance: once; v_gene: TRBV28; d_gene: NA; CDR3aa: CASTPRAGEQYF; CDR3nt: TGTGCCAGCACTCCCAGGGCGGGCGAGCAGTACTTC
j_gene: TRBJ1-1; abundance: once; v_gene: TRBV3-1; d_gene: NA; CDR3aa: CASSQGPHEAFF; CDR3nt: TGTGCCAGCAGCCAAGGTCCCCACGAAGCTTTCTTT
j_gene: TRBJ2-6; abundance: NA; v_gene: TRBV6-6; d_gene: NA; CDR3aa: CASSYPAGANVLTF; CDR3nt: TGTGCCAGCAGTTACCCTGCTGGGGCCAACGTCCTGACTTTC
j_gene: TRBJ2-5; abundance: NA; v_gene: TRBV20-1; d_gene: TRBD2; CDR3aa: CSAQRGGLKTQYF; CDR3nt: TGCAGTGCTCAGCGGGGGGGCTTGAAGACCCAGTACTTC
j_gene: TRBJ1-5; abundance: NA; v_gene: TRBV15; d_gene: NA; CDR3aa: CATSRDGRGNQPQHF; CDR3nt: TGTGCCACCAGCAGAGATGGGCGGGGGAATCAGCCCCAGCATTTT
j_gene: TRBJ2-3; abundance: once; v_gene: TRBV20-1; d_gene: TRBD2; CDR3aa: CSATKGTSGGDTQYF; CDR3nt: TGCAGTGCTACCAAAGGGACTAGCGGGGGAGATACGCAGTATTTT
j_gene: TRBJ2-5; abundance: NA; v_gene: TRBV29-1; d_gene: NA; CDR3aa: CSTGPQETQYF; CDR3nt: TGCAGCACGGGGCCCCAAGAGACCCAGTACTTC
j_gene: TRBJ1-2; abundance: NA; v_gene: TRBV12-3/TRBV12-4; d_gene: NA; CDR3aa: CASSFGRGRAGYTF; CDR3nt: TGTGCCAGCAGTTTTGGCAGGGGAAGGGCTGGCTACACCTTC
j_gene: TRBJ1-1; abundance: NA; v_gene: TRBV4-1; d_gene: NA; CDR3aa: CASSPYLETEAFF; CDR3nt: TGCGCCAGCAGCCCGTATTTGGAAACTGAAGCTTTCTTT
j_gene: TRBJ2-3; abundance: NA; v_gene: TRBV6-6; d_gene: NA; CDR3aa: CASSGGPFSTDTQYF; CDR3nt: TGTGCCAGCAGTGGAGGGCCCTTTAGCACAGATACGCAGTATTTT
j_gene: TRBJ2-5; abundance: NA; v_gene: TRBV25-1; d_gene: NA; CDR3aa: CASSVPGGGETQYF; CDR3nt: TGTGCCAGCAGTGTACCGGGGGGCGGAGAGACCCAATACTTC
j_gene: TRBJ2-3; abundance: once; v_gene: TRBV7-2; d_gene: TRBD2; CDR3aa: CASSSSGGASTQYF; CDR3nt: TGTGCCAGCAGCTCTAGCGGGGGGGCGAGTACGCAGTATTTT
j_gene: TRBJ2-1; abundance: NA; v_gene: TRBV6-1; d_gene: NA; CDR3aa: CASRGLLGNEQFF; CDR3nt: TGTGCCAGCAGGGGACTTCTTGGGAATGAGCAGTTCTTC
j_gene: TRBJ1-4; abundance: NA; v_gene: TRBV20-1; d_gene: NA; CDR3aa: CSATTGRLPTNEKLFF; CDR3nt: TGCAGTGCGACCACGGGCCGGCTTCCCACTAATGAAAAACTGTTTTTT
j_gene: TRBJ1-2; abundance: NA; v_gene: TRBV7-2; d_gene: NA; CDR3aa: CASSLGPGGGYTF; CDR3nt: TGTGCCAGCAGCTTAGGTCCGGGTGGAGGCTACACCTTC
j_gene: TRBJ2-7; abundance: NA; v_gene: TRBV5-1; d_gene: NA; CDR3aa: CASSITGIESYEQYF; CDR3nt: TGCGCCAGCAGCATTACAGGGATAGAATCCTACGAGCAGTACTTC
j_gene: TRBJ2-1; abundance: many; v_gene: TRBV4-1; d_gene: TRBD2; CDR3aa: CASSPRAGGGNEQFF; CDR3nt: TGCGCCAGCAGCCCACGAGCGGGAGGAGGTAATGAGCAGTTCTTC
j_gene: TRBJ2-5; abundance: NA; v_gene: TRBV5-1; d_gene: TRBD2; CDR3aa: CASSFGLASGETQYF; CDR3nt: TGCGCCAGCAGCTTCGGACTAGCCTCAGGAGAGACCCAGTACTTC
j_gene: TRBJ2-1; abundance: NA; v_gene: TRBV4-3; d_gene: TRBD2; CDR3aa: CASSQDLRTSGVGRNNEQFF; CDR3nt: TGCGCCAGCAGCCAAGACTTGCGGACTAGCGGGGTCGGAAGGAACAATGAGCAGTTCTTC
j_gene: TRBJ1-1; abundance: NA; v_gene: TRBV6-6; d_gene: NA; CDR3aa: CASSLTGTMNTEAFF; CDR3nt: TGTGCCAGCAGTCTAACAGGGACAATGAACACTGAAGCTTTCTTT
j_gene: TRBJ2-5; abundance: NA; v_gene: TRBV5-1; d_gene: NA; CDR3aa: CASSLGRGRGRGTSETQYF; CDR3nt: TGCGCCAGCAGCTTGGGCAGGGGTCGAGGAAGAGGGACGTCGGAGACCCAGTACTTC
j_gene: TRBJ2-1; abundance: NA; v_gene: TRBV5-1; d_gene: NA; CDR3aa: CASSLGVGNPHNNEQFF; CDR3nt: TGCGCCAGCAGCTTGGGGGTCGGGAATCCCCACAACAATGAGCAGTTCTTC
j_gene: TRBJ2-1; abundance: NA; v_gene: TRBV27; d_gene: TRBD1; CDR3aa: CASNRQAGGNEQFF; CDR3nt: TGTGCCAGCAATCGCCAGGCAGGGGGCAATGAGCAGTTCTTC
j_gene: TRBJ1-5; abundance: many; v_gene: TRBV29-1; d_gene: TRBD1; CDR3aa: CSVGTGIDNQPQHF; CDR3nt: TGCAGCGTTGGGACAGGGATCGACAATCAGCCCCAGCATTTT
j_gene: TRBJ2-5; abundance: few; v_gene: TRBV19; d_gene: TRBD2; CDR3aa: CASSPPGLAGGETQYF; CDR3nt: TGTGCCAGTAGTCCCCCGGGACTAGCGGGAGGTGAGACCCAGTACTTC
j_gene: TRBJ1-5; abundance: few; v_gene: TRBV3-1; d_gene: TRBD1; CDR3aa: CASSQTGGQPQHF; CDR3nt: TGTGCCAGCAGCCAGACAGGGGGTCAGCCCCAGCATTTT
j_gene: TRBJ1-5; abundance: many; v_gene: TRBV7-9; d_gene: NA; CDR3aa: CASSLGGGQPQHF; CDR3nt: TGTGCCAGCAGCTTAGGAGGGGGTCAGCCCCAGCATTTT
j_gene: TRBJ2-1; abundance: NA; v_gene: TRBV9; d_gene: NA; CDR3aa: CASSVALGGTYNEQFF; CDR3nt: TGTGCCAGCAGCGTAGCCCTGGGAGGAACCTACAATGAGCAGTTCTTC
j_gene: TRBJ2-4; abundance: NA; v_gene: TRBV5-1; d_gene: TRBD1; CDR3aa: CASSLFGQGKNIQYF; CDR3nt: TGCGCCAGCAGCTTGTTCGGACAGGGCAAAAACATTCAGTACTTC
j_gene: TRBJ2-1; abundance: NA; v_gene: TRBV7-2; d_gene: NA; CDR3aa: CASSLRVSGPQFF; CDR3nt: TGTGCCAGCAGTCTTAGAGTTTCCGGACCGCAGTTCTTC